Given below is one T cell receptor beta chain in context. Its matching antigen is unknown. Unique molecular identifiers were present on cDNA, and template switching added a universal primer site. MiXCR was run by TCRdb on the 5' RACE reads, yielding one entry per CDR3 protein. The sample has a few hundred thousand distinct CDR3 sequences, more than 9% seen once. The data are from a study of identical twins. Study observations and caveats: Possibly, invariant MAIT and iNKT cells partly confounded zero-insertion analyses. Twins' surplus sharing was weaker for beta out-of-frame sequences. Cord blood's abundant beta clonotypes had fewer insertions, unlike memory repertoires.

Germline loops: CDR1 SNHLY, CDR2 FYNNEI. The CDR3 sequence is 14 residues long. Losses at the gene ends were 7 bases for V and 4 bases for J; bases not matched to a gene: 6. The same sample was also studied in work on yellow fever vaccine responses in identical twins.

The J gene is TRBJ2-2, the V gene TRBV2, with TRBD1 matching 7 bases. The sequence derives from a woman aged 18-29 years in good health. Sequenced material: PBMCs. The CDR3 protein is CASMQTGSTGELFF. DNA for the CDR3: TGTGCCAGCATGCAGACAGGGAGCACCGGGGAGCTGTTTTTT.